This entry lists 4 T cell receptor beta chains sequenced from one sample in a study of T cells in Graves' hyperthyroidism and ophthalmopathy. RNA transcripts yielded amplified TCR beta CDR3 regions. Using the HTBI primer set, a first-round RT-PCR was run on the TCR CDR3. TCRdb fed the multiplex PCR reads into MiXCR, producing one record per CDR3 protein. In the table there are 690,000 or so distinct CDR3 sequences, roughly a sixth of which are singletons. Sequencing was performed on blood. These receptor sequences come from a woman in her 50s with Graves' hyperthyroidism that later progressed to Graves' ophthalmopathy.

The rearrangement uses TRBV5-4 and TRBJ2-1, with 9 nucleotides matching TRBD2. The CDR3 extends over 13 amino acids. Germline V gene data show CDR1 as SGHNT and CDR2 as YYREEE (reference sequence). Losses at the gene ends were 6 bases for V and 7 bases for J; bases not matched to a gene: 5. CDR3 DNA sequence: TGTGCCAGCATTCCAGCGGGGGGTAATGAGCAGTTCTTC. This gives the protein CASIPAGGNEQFF.

This clonotype showed up many times. The chain joins TRBV7-2 to TRBJ2-2, with D hard to call. The CDR3 totals 16 residues. The germline gives CDR1 SGHTA, CDR2 FQGNSA. Trimming cost V 1 base and J 2 bases, with 11 bases left between them. The CDR3: CASSLGVPLNTGELFF. CDR3 DNA: TGTGCCAGCAGCTTAGGAGTCCCCTTAAACACCGGGGAGCTGTTTTTT.

This clonotype has only a few counts. The chain uses TRBV5-1 and TRBJ1-1; 7 nucleotides align to TRBD1. Per the germline V gene, CDR1 is SGHRS and CDR2 is YFSETQ. Unmatched junction bases numbered 7, after V lost 4 bases and J lost 1 base. This CDR3 is 15 amino acids long. CDR3 DNA sequence: TGCGCCAGCAGCGCGACTGGACAGGCGAACACTGAAGCTTTCTTT. This gives the protein CASSATGQANTEAFF.

This chain links TRBV19 with TRBJ2-1; the D gene is possibly TRBD1 (6 bases). Germline CDR1 and CDR2: LNHDA and SQIVND (reference sequence). The CDR3 has 15 amino acids. The ends were cut back, 5 bases at V and 0 bases at J, with 11 bases in the middle. CDR3 nucleotides: TGTGCCAGTAGTTTGACAGGACCCTCCTACAATGAGCAGTTCTTC. As protein: CASSLTGPSYNEQFF.